What follows are 17 T cell receptor beta chains derived from one specimen sequenced in a study of T cells after posttransplantation cyclophosphamide. Sequencing was performed with immunoSEQ multiplex PCR; in TCRdb, only in-frame clones are kept and a portion is missing. The repertoire consists of some 40,000 clones, none detected only once. Sequenced sample: PBMCs. The receptors here all came from a man aged 40-50 years in good health, CMV-negative, and a related stem cell transplant donor.

This clone was counted many times. The V call is TRBV18, the J call TRBJ1-1; D gene unclear. V shed 4 bases and J shed 3 bases, with 12 bases lying between them. Germline V gene data show CDR1 as KGHSH and CDR2 as LQKENI. The length of the CDR3 is 14 residues. CDR3 region: CASSRAPVDTEAFF. As DNA, the CDR3 is TGTGCCAGCTCACGGGCTCCCGTGGACACTGAAGCTTTCTTT.

Within the sample, this clone is medium-sized (0.01 to 0.1%). This chain links TRBV6-5 with TRBJ1-1, with a tentative D call TRBD1 (6 bases). V lost 2 bases and J lost 8, with 9 bases in between. The germline gives CDR1 MNHEY, CDR2 SVGAGI. This CDR3 contains 12 residues. CDR3 region: CASSYTGQEAFF. CDR3 in DNA: TGTGCCAGCAGTTACACTGGACAGGAAGCTTTCTTT.

This clone was counted many times. In DNA, the CDR3 is TGTGCCAGCAGCGTTGGGTCTAGCGGGCACGAGCAGTACTTC. Protein: CASSVGSSGHEQYF. The J gene is TRBJ2-7, the V gene TRBV9, with 8 bases aligning to TRBD2. The CDR3 has 14 residues. Germline CDR1 reads SGDLS; CDR2 reads YYNGEE. V lost 2 bases, J lost 5 bases, and 6 bases stayed unmatched.

The table lists this clone with many counts. CDR3 amino acids: CASKDRGVFNEQFF. The CDR3 DNA follows: TGTGCCAGCAAGGACAGGGGAGTCTTCAATGAGCAGTTCTTC. J is TRBJ2-1 and V is TRBV2, with 9 positions matching TRBD1. The CDR3 length is 14 residues. V was pared by 7 bases and J by 6 bases, with 7 bases of the junction left unmatched. CDR1 is SNHLY, CDR2 FYNNEI, per germline.

J is TRBJ2-1 and V is TRBV6-5, with a possible D match to TRBD2 (5 bases). The CDR3 covers 14 residues. Germline V gene lookup returns CDR1 MNHEY and CDR2 SVGAGI. V was cut by 6 bases and J by 0 bases, with 9 bases left in between. In DNA, the CDR3 is TGTGCCAGCAGGACAAGCGGCTCCTACAATGAGCAGTTCTTC. Amino acid sequence: CASRTSGSYNEQFF.

At least ten counts were recorded for this clone. The genes are TRBV4-1 and TRBJ1-5, with 7 bases identical to TRBD1. The CDR3 is 16 amino acids. CDR1 and CDR2 (germline): MGHRA, YSYEKL. V was clipped by 4 bases and J by 0 bases; unmatched bases: 6. This CDR3 is CASSPSRDSSNQPQHF. The CDR3, as DNA: TGCGCCAGCAGCCCTAGCAGGGACAGTAGCAATCAGCCCCAGCATTTT.

This clone was counted many times. The gene calls are TRBV5-1 and TRBJ1-5; perhaps TRBD1 as D (6 bases). This CDR3 is 15 amino acids long. Germline CDR1 and CDR2: SGHRS and YFSETQ. Between the trimmed V and J ends, which lost 0 bases and 6 bases, there was a span of 13 bases. Here the CDR3 reads CASSLGPATGQPQHF. For the CDR3, the DNA is TGCGCCAGCAGCTTGGGACCGGCGACAGGTCAGCCCCAGCATTTT.

This clone was detected many times. The gene calls are TRBV7-8 and TRBJ2-7, with 12 bases aligning to TRBD2. The CDR3 is made up of 16 amino acids. Per the germline V gene, CDR1 is SGHVS and CDR2 is FQNEAQ. J lost 3 bases, V lost 1 base, and 4 bases had no gene match. CDR3 coding DNA: TGTGCCAGCAGCTTAGACGAGACTAGCGGGAGCTACGAGCAGTACGTC. It encodes CASSLDETSGSYEQYV.

This clone has ten or more counts. This chain joins TRBV18 and TRBJ2-2, with 7 bases lining up with TRBD1. Unmatched junction bases numbered 3, after V lost 0 bases and J lost 2 bases. There are 16 residues in the CDR3. Looked up from germline, CDR1 is KGHSH and CDR2 is LQKENI. The CDR3 here is CASSPPRGPNTGELFF. CDR3 bases: TGTGCCAGCTCACCACCGAGGGGGCCCAACACCGGGGAGCTGTTTTTT. Supplemented by reference TRBV18 and TRBJ2-2, the full variable domain reads NAGVMQNPRHLVRRRGQEARLRCSPMKGHSHVYWYRQLPEEGLKFMVYLQKENIIDESGMPKERFSAEFPKEGPSILRIQQVVRGDSAAYFCASSPPRGPNTGELFFGEGSRLTVL.

This clone appeared many times. J is TRBJ2-1 and V is TRBV12-1; the table names TRBD2, a call not compared with the DNA. TRBV12-1 is noted as a pseudogene. CDR3 length: 19 amino acids. CDR3 sequence: CASSYRSQQRDGAYNEQFF. Here the CDR3 DNA reads TGTGCCAGCAGCTATAGATCCCAGCAGCGGGACGGGGCCTACAATGAGCAGTTCTTC.

This clone was observed many times. The chain combines TRBV7-2 with TRBJ2-1; 7 bases line up with TRBD1. CDR3 length equals 13 residues. V shed 5 bases, J shed 10 bases, and the junction held 8 bases outside the gene matches. Germline CDR1 reads SGHTA; CDR2 reads FQGNSA. In DNA, the CDR3 is TGTGCCAGCAGCAATGGACAGGTTTGGGAGCAGTTCTTC. Protein sequence: CASSNGQVWEQFF.

This clone was counted a few times. The chain employs TRBV15 and TRBJ2-3; D is ambiguous. This CDR3 has 14 residues. V was shortened by 0 bases and J by 8 bases, with 12 bases between the two germline ends. Germline V gene sequence: CDR1 LNHNV, CDR2 YYDKDF (reference sequence). The CDR3 is CATSRDPTRSTQYF. The CDR3 coding sequence is TGTGCCACCAGCAGAGATCCTACGAGGAGTACGCAGTATTTT.

This clone was recorded many times. This chain's CDR3 is CASSDGQGRRYEQYF. The CDR3 DNA reads TGCGCCAGCAGCGATGGACAGGGGAGAAGGTACGAGCAGTACTTC. The rearrangement uses TRBV5-1 and TRBJ2-7; 9 bases map to TRBD1. The trim removed 4 bases at V and 4 bases at J, leaving 9 bases unmatched. This CDR3 is 15 amino acids long. The germline V gene has CDR1 SGHRS and CDR2 YFSETQ.

This clone was detected many times. The chain is built from TRBV10-2 and TRBJ2-5, with TRBD2 identical over 8 bases. The CDR3 length is 14 residues. Trimming took 4 bases from V and 3 from J; bases not matched to a gene: 4. In germline, CDR1 is WSHSY, CDR2 SAAADI. The CDR3 spells CASSASLAEETQYF. For the CDR3, the DNA is TGCGCCAGCAGTGCATCACTAGCGGAAGAGACCCAGTACTTC.

In its sample, this clone was seen a few times. This sequence joins TRBV5-4 and TRBJ1-3, with 8 bases identical to TRBD1. J gave up 0 bases and V 4 bases, and 6 bases lay outside the gene matches. CDR3 length equals 16 residues. The germline gives CDR1 SGHNT, CDR2 YYREEE (reference sequence). Here the CDR3 reads CASSLSGQVSGNTIYF. CDR3 coding DNA: TGTGCCAGCAGCCTTTCGGGACAGGTCTCTGGAAACACCATATATTTT.

The rearrangement uses TRBV7-8 and TRBJ1-1; D uncertain. Trimming left V 4 bases short and J 7 bases short, with 7 bases between. The germline gives CDR1 SGHVS, CDR2 FQNEAQ. The CDR3 is 11 residues long. CDR3 bases: TGTGCCAGCAGCTCTTTATATGAAGCTTTCTTT. Translation: CASSSLYEAFF. Full variable domain (missing parts from reference TRBV7-8 and TRBJ1-1): GAGVSQSPRYKVAKRGQDVALRCDPISGHVSLFWYQQALGQGPEFLTYFQNEAQLDKSGLPSDRFFAERPEGSVSTLKIQRTQQEDSAVYLCASSSLYEAFFGQGTRLTVV.

This clone has at least ten counts. The DNA for the CDR3 is TGTGCCAGCAGCCCCCCCGTAGAGGGCACTGAAGCTTTCTTT. Translating gives CASSPPVEGTEAFF. V usage is TRBV5-6 and J usage is TRBJ1-1; D call uncertain. Trimming stripped 4 bases from V and 4 bases from J, with 14 bases between. The CDR3 is 14 residues long. Germline values: CDR1 SGHDT, CDR2 YYEEEE.